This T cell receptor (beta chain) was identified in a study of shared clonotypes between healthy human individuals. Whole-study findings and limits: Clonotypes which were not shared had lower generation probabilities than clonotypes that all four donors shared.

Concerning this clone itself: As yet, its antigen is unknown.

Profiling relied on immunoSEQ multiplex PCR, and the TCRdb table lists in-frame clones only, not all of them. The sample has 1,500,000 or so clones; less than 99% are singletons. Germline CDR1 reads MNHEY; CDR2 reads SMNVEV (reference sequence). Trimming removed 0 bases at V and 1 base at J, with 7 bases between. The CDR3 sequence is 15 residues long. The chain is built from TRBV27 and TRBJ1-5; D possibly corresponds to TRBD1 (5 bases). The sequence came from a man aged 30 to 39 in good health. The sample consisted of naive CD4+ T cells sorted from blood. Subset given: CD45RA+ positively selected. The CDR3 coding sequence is TGTGCCAGCAGTTTATCTGGACAAAGCAATCAGCCCCAGCATTTT. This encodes CASSLSGQSNQPQHF.